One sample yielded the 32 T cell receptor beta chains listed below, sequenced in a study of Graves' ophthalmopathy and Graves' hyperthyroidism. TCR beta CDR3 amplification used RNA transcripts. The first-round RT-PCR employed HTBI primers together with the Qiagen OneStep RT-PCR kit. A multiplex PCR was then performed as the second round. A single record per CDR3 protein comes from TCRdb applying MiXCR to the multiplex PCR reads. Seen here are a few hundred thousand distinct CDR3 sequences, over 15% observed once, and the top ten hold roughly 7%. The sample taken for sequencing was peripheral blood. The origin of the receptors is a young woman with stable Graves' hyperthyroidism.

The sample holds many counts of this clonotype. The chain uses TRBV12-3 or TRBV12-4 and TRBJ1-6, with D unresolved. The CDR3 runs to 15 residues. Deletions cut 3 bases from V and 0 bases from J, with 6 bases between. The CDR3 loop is CASSLASSYNSPLHF. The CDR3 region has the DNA TGTGCCAGCAGTTTGGCGAGCTCCTATAATTCACCCCTCCACTTT.

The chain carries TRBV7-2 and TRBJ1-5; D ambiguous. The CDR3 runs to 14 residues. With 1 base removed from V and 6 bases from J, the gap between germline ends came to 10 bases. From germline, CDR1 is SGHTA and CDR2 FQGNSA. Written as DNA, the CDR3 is TGTGCCAGCAGCTTAGAGGTAGTGGCTCAGCCCCAGCATTTT. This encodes CASSLEVVAQPQHF. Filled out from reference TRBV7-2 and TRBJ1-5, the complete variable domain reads GAGVSQSPSNKVTEKGKDVELRCDPISGHTALYWYRQSLGQGLEFLIYFQGNSAPDKSGLPSDRFSAERTGGSVSTLTIQRTQQEDSAVYLCASSLEVVAQPQHFGDGTRLSIL.

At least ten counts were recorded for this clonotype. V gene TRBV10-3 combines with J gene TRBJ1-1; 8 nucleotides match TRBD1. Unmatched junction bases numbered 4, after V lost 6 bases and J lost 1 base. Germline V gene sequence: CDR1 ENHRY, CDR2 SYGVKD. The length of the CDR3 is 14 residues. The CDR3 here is CAIRATGENTEAFF. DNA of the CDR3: TGTGCCATCAGGGCGACAGGGGAGAACACTGAAGCTTTCTTT.

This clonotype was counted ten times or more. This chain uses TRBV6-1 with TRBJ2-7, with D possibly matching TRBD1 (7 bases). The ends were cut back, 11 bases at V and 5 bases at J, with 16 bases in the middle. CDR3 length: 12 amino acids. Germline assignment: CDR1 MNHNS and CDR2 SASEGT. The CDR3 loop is CALGLQGDEQYF. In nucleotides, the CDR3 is TGTGCCCTGGGACTTCAGGGGGACGAGCAGTACTTC.

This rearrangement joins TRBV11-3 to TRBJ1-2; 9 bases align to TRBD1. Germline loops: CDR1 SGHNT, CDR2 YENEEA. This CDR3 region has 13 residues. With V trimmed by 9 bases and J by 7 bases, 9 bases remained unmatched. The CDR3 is CARGDRVGGGYTF. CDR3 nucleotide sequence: TGTGCCAGGGGGGACAGGGTTGGAGGTGGCTACACCTTC.

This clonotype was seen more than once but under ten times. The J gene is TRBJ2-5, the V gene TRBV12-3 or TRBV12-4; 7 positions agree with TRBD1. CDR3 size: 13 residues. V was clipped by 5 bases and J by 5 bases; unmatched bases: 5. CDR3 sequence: CASSTEGAETQYF. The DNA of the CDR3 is TGTGCCAGCAGTACCGAGGGGGCTGAGACCCAGTACTTC.

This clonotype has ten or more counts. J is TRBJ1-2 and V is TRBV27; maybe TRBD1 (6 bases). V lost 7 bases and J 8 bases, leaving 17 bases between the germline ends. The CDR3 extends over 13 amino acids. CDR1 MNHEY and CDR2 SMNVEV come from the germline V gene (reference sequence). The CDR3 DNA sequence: TGTGCCAGCAAAATTATTGAGGGGGGAGGCTACACCTTC. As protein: CASKIIEGGGYTF.

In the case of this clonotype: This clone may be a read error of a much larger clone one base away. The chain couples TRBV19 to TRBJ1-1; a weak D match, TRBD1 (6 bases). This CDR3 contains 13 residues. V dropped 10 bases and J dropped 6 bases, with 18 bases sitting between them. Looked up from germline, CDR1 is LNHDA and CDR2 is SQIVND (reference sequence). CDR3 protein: CATGRGASSEAFF. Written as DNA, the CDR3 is TGTGCCACGGGTCGGGGGGCTAGCTCTGAAGCTTTCTTT. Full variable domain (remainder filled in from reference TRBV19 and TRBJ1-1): DGGITQSPKYLFRKEGQNVTLSCEQNLNHDAMYWYRQDPGQGLRLIYYSQIVNDFQKGDIAEGYSVSREKKESFPLTVTSAQKNPTAFYLCATGRGASSEAFFGQGTRLTVV.

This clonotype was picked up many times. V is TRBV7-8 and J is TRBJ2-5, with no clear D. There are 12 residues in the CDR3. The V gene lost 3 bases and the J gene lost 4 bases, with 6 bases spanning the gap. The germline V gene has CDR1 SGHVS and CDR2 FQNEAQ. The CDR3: CASSFRAETQYF. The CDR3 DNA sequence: TGTGCCAGCAGCTTCAGAGCAGAGACCCAGTACTTC.

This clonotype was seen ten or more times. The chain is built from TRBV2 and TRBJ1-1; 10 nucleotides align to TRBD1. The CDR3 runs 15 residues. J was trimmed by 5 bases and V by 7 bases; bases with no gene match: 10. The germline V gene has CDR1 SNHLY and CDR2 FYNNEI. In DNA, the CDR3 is TGTGCCAGCAACCCTCTTGACAGGGGGCGAACTGAAGCTTTCTTT. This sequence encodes CASNPLDRGRTEAFF.

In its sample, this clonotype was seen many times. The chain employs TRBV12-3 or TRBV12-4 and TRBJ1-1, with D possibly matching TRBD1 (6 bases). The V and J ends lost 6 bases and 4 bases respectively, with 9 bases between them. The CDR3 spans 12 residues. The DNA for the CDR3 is TGTGCCAGCAGCAACAGGGCCACTGAAGCTTTCTTT. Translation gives CASSNRATEAFF.

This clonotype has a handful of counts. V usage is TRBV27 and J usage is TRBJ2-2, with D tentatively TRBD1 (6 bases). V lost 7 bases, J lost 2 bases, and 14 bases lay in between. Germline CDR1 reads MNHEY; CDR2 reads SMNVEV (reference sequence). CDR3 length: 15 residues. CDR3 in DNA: TGTGCCAGCACCTCAGAAGGGGGAAACACCGGGGAGCTGTTTTTT. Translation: CASTSEGGNTGELFF.

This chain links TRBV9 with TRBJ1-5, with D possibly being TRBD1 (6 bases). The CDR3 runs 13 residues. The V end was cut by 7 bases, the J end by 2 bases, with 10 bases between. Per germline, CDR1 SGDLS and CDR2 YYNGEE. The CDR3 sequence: CASGSGGNQPQHF. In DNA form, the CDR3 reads TGTGCCAGCGGCTCAGGGGGCAATCAGCCCCAGCATTTT.

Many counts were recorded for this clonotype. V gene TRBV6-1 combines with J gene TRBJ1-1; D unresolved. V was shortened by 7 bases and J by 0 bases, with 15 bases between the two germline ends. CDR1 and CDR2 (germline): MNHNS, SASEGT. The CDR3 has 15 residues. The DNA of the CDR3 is TGTGCCAGCACCCGAAGAAATTGGGTGAACACTGAAGCTTTCTTT. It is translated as CASTRRNWVNTEAFF.

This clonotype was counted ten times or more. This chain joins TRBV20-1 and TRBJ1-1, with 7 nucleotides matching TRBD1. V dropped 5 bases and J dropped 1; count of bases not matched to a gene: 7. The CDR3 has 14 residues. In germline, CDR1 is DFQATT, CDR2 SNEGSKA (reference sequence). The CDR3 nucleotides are TGCAGTGCTCCCAAGAGGACAGGGAACACTGAAGCTTTCTTT. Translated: CSAPKRTGNTEAFF.

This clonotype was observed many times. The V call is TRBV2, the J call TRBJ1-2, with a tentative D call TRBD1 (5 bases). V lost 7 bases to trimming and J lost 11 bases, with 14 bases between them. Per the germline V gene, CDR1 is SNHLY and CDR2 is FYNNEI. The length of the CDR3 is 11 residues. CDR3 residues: CASTRDGSYTF. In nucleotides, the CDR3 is TGTGCCAGCACTCGGGACGGCAGTTACACCTTC.

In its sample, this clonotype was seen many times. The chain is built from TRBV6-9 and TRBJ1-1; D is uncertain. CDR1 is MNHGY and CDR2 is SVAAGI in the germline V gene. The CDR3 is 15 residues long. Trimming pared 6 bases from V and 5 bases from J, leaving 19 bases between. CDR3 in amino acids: CASSPQKRRRTEAFF. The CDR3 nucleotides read TGTGCCAGCAGCCCTCAGAAGCGGAGACGGACTGAAGCTTTCTTT.

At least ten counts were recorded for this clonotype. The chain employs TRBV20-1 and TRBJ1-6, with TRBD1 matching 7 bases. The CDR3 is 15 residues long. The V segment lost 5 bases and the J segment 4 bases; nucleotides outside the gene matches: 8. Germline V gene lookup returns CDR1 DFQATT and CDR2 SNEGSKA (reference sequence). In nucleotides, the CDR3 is TGCAGTGCTCCGGAGACAGGGCTTTATAATTCACCCCTCCACTTT. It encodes CSAPETGLYNSPLHF.

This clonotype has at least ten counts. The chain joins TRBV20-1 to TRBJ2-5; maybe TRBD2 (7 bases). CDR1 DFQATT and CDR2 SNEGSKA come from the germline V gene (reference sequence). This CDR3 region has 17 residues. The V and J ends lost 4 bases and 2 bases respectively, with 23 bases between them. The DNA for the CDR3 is TGCAGTGCTATTAGTTACGGGTGGCGGGGGCTACAAGAGACCCAGTACTTC. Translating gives CSAISYGWRGLQETQYF.

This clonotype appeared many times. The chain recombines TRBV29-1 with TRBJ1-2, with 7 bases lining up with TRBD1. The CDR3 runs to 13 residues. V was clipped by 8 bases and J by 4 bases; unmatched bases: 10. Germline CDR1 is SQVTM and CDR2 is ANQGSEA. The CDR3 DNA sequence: TGCAGCAGCAGACAGGGAGGTACCTATGGCTACACCTTC. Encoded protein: CSSRQGGTYGYTF.

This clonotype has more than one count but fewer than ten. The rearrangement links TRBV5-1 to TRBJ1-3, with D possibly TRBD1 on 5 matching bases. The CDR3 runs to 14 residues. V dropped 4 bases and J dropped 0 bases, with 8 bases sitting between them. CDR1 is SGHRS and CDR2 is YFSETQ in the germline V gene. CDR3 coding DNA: TGCGCCAGCAGCAAACAGGTCTCTGGAAACACCATATATTTT. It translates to CASSKQVSGNTIYF.

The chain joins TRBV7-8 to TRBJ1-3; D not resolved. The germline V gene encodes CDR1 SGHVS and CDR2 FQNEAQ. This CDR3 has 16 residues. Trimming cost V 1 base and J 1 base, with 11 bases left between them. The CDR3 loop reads CASSLGPRMSGNTIYF. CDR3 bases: TGTGCCAGCAGCTTAGGCCCCCGGATGTCTGGAAACACCATATATTTT.

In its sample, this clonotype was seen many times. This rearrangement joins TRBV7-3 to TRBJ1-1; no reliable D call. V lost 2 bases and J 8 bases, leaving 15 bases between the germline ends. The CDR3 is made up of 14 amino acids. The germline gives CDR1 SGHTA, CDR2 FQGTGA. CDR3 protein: CASSLFRAFREAFF. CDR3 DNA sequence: TGTGCCAGCAGCTTATTCCGGGCCTTCAGAGAAGCTTTCTTT.

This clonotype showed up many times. In nucleotides, the CDR3 is TGTGCCAGCAGCTTAGATCACAGCCGGTGGGGGTGGGACACTGAAGCTTTCTTT. It encodes CASSLDHSRWGWDTEAFF. The J gene is TRBJ1-1, the V gene TRBV11-2; tentatively, D is TRBD1 (5 bases). Trimming took off 0 bases at V and 3 bases at J, with 20 bases between the two ends. This CDR3 comprises 18 residues. Germline V lookup: CDR1 SGHAT, CDR2 FQNNGV.

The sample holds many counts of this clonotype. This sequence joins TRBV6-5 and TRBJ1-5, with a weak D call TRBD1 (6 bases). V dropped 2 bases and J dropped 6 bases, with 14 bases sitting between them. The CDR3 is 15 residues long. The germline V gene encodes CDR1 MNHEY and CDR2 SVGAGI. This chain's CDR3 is CASSYRQALVQPQHF. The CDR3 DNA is TGTGCCAGCAGTTACCGACAGGCCTTGGTTCAGCCCCAGCATTTT.

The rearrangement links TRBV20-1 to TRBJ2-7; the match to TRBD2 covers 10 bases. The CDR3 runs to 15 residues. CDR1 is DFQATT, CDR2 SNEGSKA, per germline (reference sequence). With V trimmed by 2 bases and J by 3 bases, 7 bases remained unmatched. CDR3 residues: CSARLAGADFYEQYF. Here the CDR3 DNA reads TGCAGTGCTAGACTAGCGGGGGCCGATTTCTACGAGCAGTACTTC.

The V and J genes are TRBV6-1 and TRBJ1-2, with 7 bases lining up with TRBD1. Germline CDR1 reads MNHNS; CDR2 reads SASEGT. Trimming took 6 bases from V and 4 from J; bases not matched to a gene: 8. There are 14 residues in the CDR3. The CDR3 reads CASRSQGSGYGYTF. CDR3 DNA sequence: TGTGCCAGCAGATCACAGGGGTCTGGCTATGGCTACACCTTC.

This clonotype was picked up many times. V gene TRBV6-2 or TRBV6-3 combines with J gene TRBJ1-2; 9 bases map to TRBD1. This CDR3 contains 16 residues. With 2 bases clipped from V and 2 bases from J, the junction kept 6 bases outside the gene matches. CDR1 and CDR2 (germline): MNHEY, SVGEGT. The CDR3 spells CASSYTGTGFNYGYTF. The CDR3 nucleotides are TGTGCCAGCAGTTACACCGGGACAGGGTTCAACTATGGCTACACCTTC.

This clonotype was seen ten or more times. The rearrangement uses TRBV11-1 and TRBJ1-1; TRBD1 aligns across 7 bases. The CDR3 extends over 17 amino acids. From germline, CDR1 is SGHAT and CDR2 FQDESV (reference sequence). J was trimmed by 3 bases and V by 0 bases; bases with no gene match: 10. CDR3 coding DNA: TGTGCCAGCAGCTTAGCGGGAGTAAGGGGGCTAGACACTGAAGCTTTCTTT. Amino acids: CASSLAGVRGLDTEAFF.

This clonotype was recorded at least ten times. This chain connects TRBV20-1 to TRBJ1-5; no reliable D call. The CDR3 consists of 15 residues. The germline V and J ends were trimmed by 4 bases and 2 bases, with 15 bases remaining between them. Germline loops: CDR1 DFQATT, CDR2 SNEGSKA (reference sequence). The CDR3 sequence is CSAKRAGLRNQPQHF. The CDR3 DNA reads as TGCAGTGCTAAAAGGGCGGGTCTACGCAATCAGCCCCAGCATTTT.

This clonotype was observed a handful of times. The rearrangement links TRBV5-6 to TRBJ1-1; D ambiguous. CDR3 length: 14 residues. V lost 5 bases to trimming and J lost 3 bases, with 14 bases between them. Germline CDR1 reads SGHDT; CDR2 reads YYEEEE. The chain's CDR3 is CASRTWLTDTEAFF. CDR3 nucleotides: TGTGCCAGCAGGACCTGGCTAACAGACACTGAAGCTTTCTTT.

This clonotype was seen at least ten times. The CDR3 bases are TGTGCCAGCAGTTCTGGACAGGGTAGCTGGCAAAACACTGAAGCTTTCTTT. It codes for CASSSGQGSWQNTEAFF. V usage is TRBV12-3 or TRBV12-4 and J usage is TRBJ1-1; 8 bases fit TRBD1. V lost 4 bases and J lost 2; bases outside the gene matches: 12. The CDR3 totals 17 residues.